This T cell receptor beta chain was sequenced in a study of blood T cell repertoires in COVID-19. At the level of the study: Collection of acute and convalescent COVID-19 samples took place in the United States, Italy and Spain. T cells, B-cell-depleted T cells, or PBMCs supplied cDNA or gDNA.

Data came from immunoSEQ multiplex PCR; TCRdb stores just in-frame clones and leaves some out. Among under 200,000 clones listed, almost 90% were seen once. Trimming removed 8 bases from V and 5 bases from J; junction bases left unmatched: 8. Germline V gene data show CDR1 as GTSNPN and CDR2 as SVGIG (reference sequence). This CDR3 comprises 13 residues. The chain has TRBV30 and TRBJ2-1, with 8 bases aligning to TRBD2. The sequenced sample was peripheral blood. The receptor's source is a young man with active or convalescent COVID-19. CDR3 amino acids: CARSGSLDNEQFF. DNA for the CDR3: TGTGCCCGAAGCGGGAGTTTAGACAATGAGCAGTTCTTC.